The 4 T cell receptor beta chains listed next were all sequenced from one sample in a study of T cells in Graves' hyperthyroidism and ophthalmopathy. Amplification yielded TCR beta CDR3 regions, with RNA transcripts as the source. The primer set for the first-round RT-PCR of the TCR CDR3 was HTBI. TCRdb re-called the multiplex PCR reads with MiXCR, one entry per CDR3 protein. The sample lists hundreds of thousands of distinct CDR3 sequences; approximately 15% were seen once. Sequencing input: blood. The receptors stem from a man aged 18-30 years with Graves' ophthalmopathy.

This clonotype showed up many times. The gene calls are TRBV11-2 and TRBJ2-1, with TRBD2 matching over 7 bases. The V and J ends lost 5 bases and 10 bases, in that order; junction bases with no gene match: 23. The CDR3 totals 18 residues. CDR1 is SGHAT and CDR2 is FQNNGV in the germline V gene. CDR3 bases: TGTGCCAGCAGCCAAGGAGGGTGGGCTAGCGGTCATGAAGGGGAGCAGTTCTTC. This codes for CASSQGGWASGHEGEQFF.

This clonotype has at least ten counts. The gene calls are TRBV6-1 and TRBJ2-2, with a tentative D call TRBD2 (6 bases). The V gene's germline CDR1 is MNHNS and CDR2 SASEGT. The CDR3 length is 16 residues. V was trimmed by 4 bases and J by 1 base, leaving 13 bases between them. Here the CDR3 DNA reads TGTGCCAGCAGTGTTCACCGGGACTGGAACACCGGGGAGCTGTTTTTT. Its protein product is CASSVHRDWNTGELFF.

Notes on this clonotype: Germline and junction disagree at one end, which may indicate a read error. The chain links TRBV5-1 to TRBJ2-7; 10 bases are a match to TRBD2. CDR1 SGHRS and CDR2 YFSETQ come from the germline V gene. CDR3 length equals 16 residues. This CDR3 is CASGLEGLAYTYEQYF. The CDR3 DNA reads TGCGCCAGCGGCTTGGAGGGACTAGCGTACACCTACGAGCAGTACTTC.

This clonotype was detected ten times or more. This chain uses TRBV11-2 with TRBJ2-7; D is unclear. V dropped 3 bases and J dropped 3 bases, with 12 bases sitting between them. The germline gives CDR1 SGHAT, CDR2 FQNNGV. CDR3 length: 14 residues. CDR3 in amino acids: CASSLEMGSYEQYF. The CDR3 coding sequence is TGTGCCAGCAGCTTGGAAATGGGAAGCTACGAGCAGTACTTC.